This note documents a single T cell receptor beta chain sequence. The repertoire was sequenced with immunoSEQ multiplex PCR; TCRdb's copy has only in-frame clones and lacks some. The sample has about 77,000 clones, about 93% seen once. This sample was taken from a study of T cell changes during pregnancy in multiple sclerosis. The V and J ends lost 6 bases and 2 bases, in that order; junction bases with no gene match: 5. The V gene's germline CDR1 is MNHNY and CDR2 SVGAGI (reference sequence). This CDR3 region has 15 residues. This sample comprised peripheral blood, obtained after pregnancy. V gene TRBV6-6 combines with J gene TRBJ2-2; the match to TRBD2 covers 8 bases. This clonotype was obtained from a female donor in good health, enrolled as a control in a pregnancy study. CDR3 loop: CASRALAANTGELFF. CDR3 sequence (DNA): TGTGCCAGCAGGGCACTAGCGGCCAACACCGGGGAGCTGTTTTTT.